These 16 T cell receptor beta chains were sequenced from one sample in a study of cytomegalovirus exposure and HLA in healthy donors. Assay used: immunoSEQ multiplex PCR; TCRdb lists only in-frame clones, some missing. The sample consists of 200,000 or so clones, 75% to 95% of them appearing once. Sequenced material: PBMCs. These receptors were obtained from a woman younger than 35 in good health and CMV-seronegative.

The V call is TRBV30, the J call TRBJ1-5, with TRBD1 identical over 7 bases. The CDR3 runs to 13 residues. Trimming at V came to 3 bases and at J to 4 bases, leaving 3 bases not matched to a gene. Germline values: CDR1 GTSNPN, CDR2 SVGIG (reference sequence). The CDR3 loop is CAWRGTENQPQHF. The CDR3 bases are TGTGCCTGGAGGGGGACAGAGAATCAGCCCCAGCATTTT.

The V gene is TRBV5-6, the J gene TRBJ2-7; D is perhaps TRBD2 (5 bases). The CDR3 loop spans 13 amino acids. Looked up from germline, CDR1 is SGHDT and CDR2 is YYEEEE. Trimming left V 4 bases short and J 6 bases short, with 14 bases between. CDR3 sequence: CASSLTLGSEQYF. DNA for the CDR3: TGTGCCAGCAGCCTGACCCTAGGGAGCGAGCAGTACTTC.

This chain links TRBV7-9 with TRBJ1-5, with 7 bases lining up with TRBD1. Per germline, CDR1 SEHNR and CDR2 FQNEAQ (reference sequence). The V segment lost 5 bases and the J segment 6 bases; nucleotides outside the gene matches: 7. This CDR3 is built from 14 residues. CDR3 sequence: CASSPTGLVQPQHF. CDR3 bases: TGTGCCAGCAGCCCGACAGGGCTCGTTCAGCCCCAGCATTTT. Combining the CDR3 with reference TRBV7-9 and TRBJ1-5 gives the whole variable domain DTGVSQNPRHKITKRGQNVTFRCDPISEHNRLYWYRQTLGQGPEFLTYFQNEAQLEKSRLLSDRFSAERPKGSFSTLEIQRTEQGDSAMYLCASSPTGLVQPQHFGDGTRLSIL.

This clone occurred once. The chain employs TRBV11-2 and TRBJ2-2; 9 bases are shared with TRBD1. V trimming: 5 bases; J trimming: 6 bases; junction bases outside the gene matches: 10. Germline loops: CDR1 SGHAT, CDR2 FQNNGV. CDR3 size: 16 residues. The CDR3 nucleotides read TGTGCCAGCAGCCGACGATCGACAGGGGGGGCCGGGGAGCTGTTTTTT. It codes for CASSRRSTGGAGELFF.

The V call is TRBV19, the J call TRBJ2-7, with 7 bases that match TRBD1. The CDR3 length is 14 residues. Germline V gene lookup returns CDR1 LNHDA and CDR2 SQIVND (reference sequence). V lost 4 bases to trimming and J lost 3 bases; unmatched junction nucleotides: 6. The CDR3 spells CASSRGQSRYEQYF. In nucleotides, the CDR3 is TGTGCCAGTAGTAGGGGACAGTCCCGCTACGAGCAGTACTTC.

In nucleotides, the CDR3 is TGTGCCAGCAGTTCCTGCTGCGGAGAGGAAGCTTTCTTT. Amino acids: CASSSCCGEEAFF. The rearrangement uses TRBV27 and TRBJ1-1; D not certain. This CDR3 spans 13 amino acids. Germline V gene sequence: CDR1 MNHEY, CDR2 SMNVEV (reference sequence). V was clipped by 4 bases and J by 8 bases, with 14 bases between them.

J is TRBJ1-2 and V is TRBV29-1; 11 nucleotides agree with TRBD1. J gave up 7 bases and V 0 bases, and 13 bases lay outside the gene matches. The germline V gene encodes CDR1 SQVTM and CDR2 ANQGSEA. The CDR3 loop spans 17 amino acids. CDR3 sequence (DNA): TGCAGCGTTGAAGATTTTGGCCCCGGGACAGGGGGGCTTGGCTACACCTTC. This codes for CSVEDFGPGTGGLGYTF.

This rearrangement joins TRBV11-2 to TRBJ1-3; no firm D call. The V gene lost 2 bases and the J gene lost 3 bases, with 23 bases spanning the gap. CDR1 is SGHAT and CDR2 is FQNNGV in the germline V gene. The CDR3 runs 19 residues. CDR3 sequence reads: CASSLILGGRRAIGNTIYF. CDR3 DNA: TGTGCCAGCAGCTTAATTCTGGGAGGCAGGAGAGCCATTGGAAACACCATATATTTT.

The V and J genes are TRBV19 and TRBJ1-1; a possible D gene is TRBD1 (5 bases). Trimming stripped 6 bases from V and 1 base from J, with 12 bases between. The CDR3 consists of 14 residues. Germline CDR1 LNHDA, CDR2 SQIVND (reference sequence). The CDR3 DNA follows: TGTGCCAGTAGCCATCAAGGGGAGAACACTGAAGCTTTCTTT. Translating it yields CASSHQGENTEAFF.

V is TRBV12-5 and J is TRBJ2-5; 8 nucleotides agree with TRBD2. The CDR3 covers 15 residues. CDR1 and CDR2 (germline): LGHNT, FRNRAP. J gave up 5 bases and V 6 bases, and 11 bases lay outside the gene matches. The CDR3 coding sequence is TGTGCTAGTGGCCTGGGACTCCGGGGGGGTGAGACCCAGTACTTC. Its protein product is CASGLGLRGGETQYF.

CDR3 sequence (DNA): TGTGCCAGCAGTGAATTAACGGGAGGCGACAATGAGCAGTTCTTC. It codes for CASSELTGGDNEQFF. The chain joins TRBV2 to TRBJ2-1, with 7 bases that match TRBD2. CDR1 is SNHLY, CDR2 FYNNEI, per germline. The ends lost 2 bases at V and 5 bases at J; junction bases unmatched: 6. This CDR3 contains 15 residues.

This clone turned up a few times. This chain joins TRBV7-3 and TRBJ2-7; 7 bases match TRBD1. This CDR3 is 13 amino acids long. The trim removed 5 bases at V and 1 base at J, leaving 2 bases unmatched. Germline CDR1 SGHTA, CDR2 FQGTGA. CDR3 sequence (DNA): TGTGCCAGCAGCCGGGACAGATCCTACGAGCAGTACTTC. It is translated as CASSRDRSYEQYF.

V gene TRBV6-5 combines with J gene TRBJ2-1; D unclear. This CDR3 has 12 amino acids. CDR1 is MNHEY, CDR2 SVGAGI, per germline. V was shortened by 4 bases and J by 7 bases, with 8 bases between the two germline ends. The CDR3 is CASSSYGNEQFF. CDR3 bases: TGTGCCAGCAGTTCATACGGTAATGAGCAGTTCTTC.

The V and J genes are TRBV7-8 and TRBJ2-7; the D gene is possibly TRBD2 (6 bases). Germline CDR1 and CDR2: SGHVS and FQNEAQ. CDR3 size: 14 residues. V was clipped by 4 bases and J by 2 bases, with 12 bases between them. This CDR3 is CASSWLASPYEQYF. CDR3 nucleotide sequence: TGTGCCAGCAGCTGGCTAGCGTCCCCCTACGAGCAGTACTTC.

This sequence joins TRBV29-1 and TRBJ2-1; 8 nucleotides align to TRBD2. The ends lost 7 bases at V and 2 bases at J; junction bases unmatched: 7. The CDR3 is made up of 14 amino acids. From germline, CDR1 is SQVTM and CDR2 ANQGSEA. This CDR3 reads CSAELAETYNEQFF. DNA of the CDR3: TGCAGCGCCGAACTAGCGGAAACCTACAATGAGCAGTTCTTC.

V and J are TRBV9 and TRBJ2-2; D gene unclear. CDR1 and CDR2 (germline): SGDLS, YYNGEE. V shed 0 bases and J shed 0 bases, with 3 bases lying between them. The CDR3 sequence is 14 residues long. Here the CDR3 DNA reads TGTGCCAGCAGCGTAGATACGAACACCGGGGAGCTGTTTTTT. Amino acid sequence: CASSVDTNTGELFF.